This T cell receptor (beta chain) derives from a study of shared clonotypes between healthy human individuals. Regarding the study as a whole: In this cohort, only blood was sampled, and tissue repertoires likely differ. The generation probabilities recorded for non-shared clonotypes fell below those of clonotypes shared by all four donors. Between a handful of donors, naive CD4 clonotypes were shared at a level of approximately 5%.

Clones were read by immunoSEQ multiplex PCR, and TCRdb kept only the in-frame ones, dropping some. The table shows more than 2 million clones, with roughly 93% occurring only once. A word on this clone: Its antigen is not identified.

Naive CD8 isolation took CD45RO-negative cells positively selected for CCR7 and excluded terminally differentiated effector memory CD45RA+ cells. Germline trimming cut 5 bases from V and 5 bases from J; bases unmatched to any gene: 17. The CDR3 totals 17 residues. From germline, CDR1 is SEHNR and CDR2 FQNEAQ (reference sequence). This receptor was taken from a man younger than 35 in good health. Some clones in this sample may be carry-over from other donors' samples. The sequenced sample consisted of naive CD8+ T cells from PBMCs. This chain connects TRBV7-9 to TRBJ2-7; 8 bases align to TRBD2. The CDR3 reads CASSPPPGTRGIDEQYF. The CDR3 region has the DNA TGTGCCAGCAGCCCTCCTCCCGGGACTAGAGGCATCGACGAGCAGTACTTC. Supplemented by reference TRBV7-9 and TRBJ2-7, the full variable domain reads DTGVSQNPRHKITKRGQNVTFRCDPISEHNRLYWYRQTLGQGPEFLTYFQNEAQLEKSRLLSDRFSAERPKGSFSTLEIQRTEQGDSAMYLCASSPPPGTRGIDEQYFGPGTRLTVT.